A single TCR beta chain is shown here with its context. The authors' processing: Reference gene primers were amplified, and this amplification served to estimate nucleated cell counts. The assay was immunoSEQ multiplex PCR, and TCRdb's table has in-frame clones only and misses some. Clone size and the V and J calls come from that table; the DNA yielded D and trimming. This table has roughly 190,000 clones, 87% appearing once. This sample is drawn from a study of blood T cell repertoires in COVID-19. Across the study: Samples of COVID-19 (acute and convalescent) were obtained from the United States, Italy and Spain. Sample material is recorded as cDNA or gDNA derived from T cells, B-cell-depleted T cells, or PBMCs.

V gave up 3 bases and J gave up 1 base, with 11 bases separating them. Germline CDR1 DFQATT, CDR2 SNEGSKA (reference sequence). This CDR3 has 14 residues. V is TRBV20-1 and J is TRBJ2-3; tentative D call: TRBD2 (6 bases). The receptor comes from a man aged 55-75 years with active or convalescent COVID-19. Material: peripheral blood. Written as DNA, the CDR3 is TGCAGTGCTAGTTCCCAGCGGGGCACAGATACGCAGTATTTT. Its protein is CSASSQRGTDTQYF.